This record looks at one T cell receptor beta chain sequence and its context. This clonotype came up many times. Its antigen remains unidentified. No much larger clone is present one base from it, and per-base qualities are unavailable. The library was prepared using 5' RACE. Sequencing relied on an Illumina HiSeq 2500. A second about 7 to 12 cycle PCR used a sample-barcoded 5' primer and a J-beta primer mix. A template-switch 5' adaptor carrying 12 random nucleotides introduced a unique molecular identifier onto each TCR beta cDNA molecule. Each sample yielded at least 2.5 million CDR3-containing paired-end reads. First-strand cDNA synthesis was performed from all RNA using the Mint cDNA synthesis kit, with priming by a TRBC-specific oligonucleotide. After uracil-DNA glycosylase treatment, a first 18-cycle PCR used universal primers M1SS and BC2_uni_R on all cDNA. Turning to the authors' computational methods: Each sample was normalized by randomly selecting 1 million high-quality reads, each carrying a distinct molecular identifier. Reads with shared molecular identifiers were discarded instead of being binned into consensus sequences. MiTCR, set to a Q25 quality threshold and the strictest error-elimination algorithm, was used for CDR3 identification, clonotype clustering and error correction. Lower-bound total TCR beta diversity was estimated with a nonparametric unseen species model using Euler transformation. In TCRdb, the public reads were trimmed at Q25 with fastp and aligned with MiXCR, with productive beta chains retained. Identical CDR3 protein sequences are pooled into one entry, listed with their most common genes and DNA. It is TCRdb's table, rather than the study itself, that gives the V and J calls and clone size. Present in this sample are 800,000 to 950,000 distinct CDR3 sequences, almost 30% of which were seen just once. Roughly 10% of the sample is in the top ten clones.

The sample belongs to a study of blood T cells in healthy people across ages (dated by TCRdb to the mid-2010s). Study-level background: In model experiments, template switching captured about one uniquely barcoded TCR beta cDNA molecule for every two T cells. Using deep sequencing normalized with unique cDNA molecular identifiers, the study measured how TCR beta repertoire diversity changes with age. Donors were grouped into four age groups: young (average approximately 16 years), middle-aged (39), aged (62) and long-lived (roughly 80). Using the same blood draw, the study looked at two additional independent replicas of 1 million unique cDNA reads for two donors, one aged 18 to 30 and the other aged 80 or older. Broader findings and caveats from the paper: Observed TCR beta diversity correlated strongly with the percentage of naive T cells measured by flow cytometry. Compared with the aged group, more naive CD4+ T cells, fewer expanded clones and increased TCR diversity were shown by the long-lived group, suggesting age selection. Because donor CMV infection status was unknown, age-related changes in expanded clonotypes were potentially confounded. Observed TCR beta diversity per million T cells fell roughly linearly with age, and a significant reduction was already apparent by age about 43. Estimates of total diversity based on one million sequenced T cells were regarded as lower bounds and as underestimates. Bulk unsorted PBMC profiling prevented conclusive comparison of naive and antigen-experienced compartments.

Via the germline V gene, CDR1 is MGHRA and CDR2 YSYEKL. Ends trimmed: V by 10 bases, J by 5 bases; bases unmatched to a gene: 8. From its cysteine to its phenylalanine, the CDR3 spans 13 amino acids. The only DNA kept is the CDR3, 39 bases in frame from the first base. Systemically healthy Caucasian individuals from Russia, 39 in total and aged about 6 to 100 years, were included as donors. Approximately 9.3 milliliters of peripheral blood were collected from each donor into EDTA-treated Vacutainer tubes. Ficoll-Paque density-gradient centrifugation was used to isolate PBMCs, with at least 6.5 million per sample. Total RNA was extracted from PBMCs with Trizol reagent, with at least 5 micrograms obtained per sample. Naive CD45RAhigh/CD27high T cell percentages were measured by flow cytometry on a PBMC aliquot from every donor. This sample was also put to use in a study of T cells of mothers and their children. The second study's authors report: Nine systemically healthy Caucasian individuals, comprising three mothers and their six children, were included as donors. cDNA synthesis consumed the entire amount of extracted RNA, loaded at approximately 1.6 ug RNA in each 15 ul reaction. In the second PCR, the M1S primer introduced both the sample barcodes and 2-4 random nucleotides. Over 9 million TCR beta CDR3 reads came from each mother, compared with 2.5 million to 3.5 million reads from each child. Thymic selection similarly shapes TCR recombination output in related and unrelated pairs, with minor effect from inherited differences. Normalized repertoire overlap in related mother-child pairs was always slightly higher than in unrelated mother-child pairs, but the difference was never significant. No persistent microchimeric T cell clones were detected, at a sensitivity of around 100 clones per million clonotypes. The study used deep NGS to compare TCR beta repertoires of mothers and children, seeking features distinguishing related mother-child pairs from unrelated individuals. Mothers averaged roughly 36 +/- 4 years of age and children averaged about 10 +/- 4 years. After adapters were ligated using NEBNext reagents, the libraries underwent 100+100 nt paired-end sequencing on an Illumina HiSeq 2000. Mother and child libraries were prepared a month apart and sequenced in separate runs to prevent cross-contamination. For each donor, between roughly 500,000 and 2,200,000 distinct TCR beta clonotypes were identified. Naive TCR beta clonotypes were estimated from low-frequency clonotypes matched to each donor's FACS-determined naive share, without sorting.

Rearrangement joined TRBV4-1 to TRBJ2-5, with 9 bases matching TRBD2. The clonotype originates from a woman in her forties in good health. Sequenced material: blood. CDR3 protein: CATIRTSEETQYF. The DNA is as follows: TGCGCCACCATACGGACTAGCGAGGAGACCCAGTACTTC.